One and the same sample provided the 4 T cell receptor beta chains below, sequenced in a study of identical twins. TCRdb itself ran the 5' RACE reads through MiXCR, one entry per CDR3 protein. Among roughly 470,000 distinct CDR3 sequences listed, 13% to 15% were seen once. These data were also filed under a second study, of yellow fever vaccine responses in identical twins.

The material sequenced was CD4+ T cells sorted from blood. These receptors were collected from a woman between 18 and 29 years old in good health.

The chain has TRBV4-2 and TRBJ2-6; perhaps D is TRBD1 or TRBD2 (6 bases each). The CDR3 covers 17 residues. The V and J ends lost 4 bases and 2 bases respectively, with 15 bases between them. The germline gives CDR1 LGHNA, CDR2 YNFKEQ. CDR3 region: CASSLKGGIAGANVLTF. Written as DNA, the CDR3 is TGTGCCAGCAGCCTAAAAGGGGGGATCGCTGGGGCCAACGTCCTGACTTTC.

This clonotype was counted only a few times. V is TRBV12-5 and J is TRBJ2-3; 15 nucleotides line up with TRBD2. V was clipped by 6 bases and J by 3 bases; unmatched bases: 4. CDR1 is LGHNT and CDR2 is FRNRAP in the germline V gene. The CDR3 consists of 16 residues. This chain's CDR3 is CASGFGLAGGTDTQYF. The CDR3 nucleotides are TGTGCTAGTGGCTTCGGACTAGCGGGAGGGACAGATACGCAGTATTTT.

The genes are TRBV12-3 or TRBV12-4 and TRBJ1-2, with TRBD1 as a possible D gene (5 bases). V was shortened by 4 bases and J by 5 bases, with 14 bases between the two germline ends. The CDR3 is made up of 14 amino acids. CDR3 bases: TGTGCCAGCAGTTCTGGGGCTCGAGGGTATGGCTACACCTTC. This codes for CASSSGARGYGYTF.

This clonotype was seen ten or more times. The V gene is TRBV12-3 or TRBV12-4, the J gene TRBJ2-2, with a weak D call TRBD2 (6 bases). CDR3 length: 14 residues. V was trimmed by 0 bases and J by 4 bases, leaving 6 bases between them. CDR3 protein: CASSLAGLTGELFF. Here the CDR3 DNA reads TGTGCCAGCAGTTTAGCGGGACTCACCGGGGAGCTGTTTTTT.